The clone carrying this TCR beta chain was counted many times. Its target is unknown. The germline V gene has CDR1 MNHEY and CDR2 SMNVEV (reference sequence). The CDR3 contains 15 residues. The trim removed 5 bases at V and 3 bases at J, leaving 6 bases unmatched. The data originate from a study of T cell repertoires in cytomegalovirus infection. General study findings and limits: Across the ex vivo response, the dominant clonotypes were HLA-C-restricted CMV-specific TCR beta clonotypes.

MiXCR, run by TCRdb on the reads, gives a single entry per CDR3 protein. The sample includes 200,000 to 300,000 distinct CDR3 sequences, 9% to 15% seen only once; the top ten take 1.5% to 2%. The TCR sequence derives from a human donor in good health (CMV status not recorded). Some clones in this sample may be carry-over from other donors' samples. The chain combines TRBV27 with TRBJ2-5; TRBD1 matches at 10 bases. Source material: PBMCs. CDR3 sequence reads: CASSEPGQGKETQYF. Here the CDR3 DNA reads TGTGCCAGCAGTGAACCGGGACAGGGGAAAGAGACCCAGTACTTC.